This T cell receptor beta chain comes out of a study of blood T cell repertoires in COVID-19. Looking at the study overall: Sites across the United States, Italy and Spain contributed samples from acute and convalescent COVID-19. From T cells, B-cell-depleted T cells, or PBMCs came the material, which was cDNA or gDNA.

While infection was still active, Seattle patients were enrolled and then followed longitudinally. The CDR3 runs to 16 residues. Germline assignment: CDR1 SGHTA and CDR2 FQGTGA. Trimming removed 5 bases from V and 6 bases from J; junction bases left unmatched: 4. In the study's own analysis: It was from reference gene primer amplification that nucleated cell counts were estimated. Assay: immunoSEQ multiplex PCR; the TCRdb copy retains only in-frame clones and omits some. The V and J calls and clone size were taken over from that table, and D and trimming were inferred from the DNA. The sample yields fewer than 200,000 clones, around 84% seen once.

Sample: peripheral blood. This sequence originates from a woman in her 50s with COVID-19, enrolled during active disease. The V and J genes are TRBV7-3 and TRBJ2-2; TRBD2 matches at 15 bases. CDR3 DNA: TGTGCCAGCAGCCGGGGACTAGCGGGGGGATCCGGGGAGCTGTTTTTT. Amino acid sequence: CASSRGLAGGSGELFF.